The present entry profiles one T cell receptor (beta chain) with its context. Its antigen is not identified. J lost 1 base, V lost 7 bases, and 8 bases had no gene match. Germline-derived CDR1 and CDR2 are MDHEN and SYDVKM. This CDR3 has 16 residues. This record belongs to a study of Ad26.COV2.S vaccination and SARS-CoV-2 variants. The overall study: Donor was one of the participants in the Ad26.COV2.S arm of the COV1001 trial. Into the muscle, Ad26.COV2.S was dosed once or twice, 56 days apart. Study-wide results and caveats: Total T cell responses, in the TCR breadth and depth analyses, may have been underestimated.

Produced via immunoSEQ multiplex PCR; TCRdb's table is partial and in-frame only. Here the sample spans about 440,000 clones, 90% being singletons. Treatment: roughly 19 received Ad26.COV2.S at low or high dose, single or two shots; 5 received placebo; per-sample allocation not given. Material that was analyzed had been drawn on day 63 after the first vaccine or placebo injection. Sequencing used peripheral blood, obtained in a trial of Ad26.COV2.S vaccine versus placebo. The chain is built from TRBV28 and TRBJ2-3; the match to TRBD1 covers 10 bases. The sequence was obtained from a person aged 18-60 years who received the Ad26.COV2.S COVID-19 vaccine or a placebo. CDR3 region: CASTPPGTGGTDTQYF. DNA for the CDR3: TGTGCCAGCACCCCCCCCGGGACAGGGGGCACAGATACGCAGTATTTT.